This T cell receptor beta chain emerged from a study of CD8+CD57+ T cells in acquired aplastic anemia listed by TCRdb under 2018. Context from the whole study: DNA extracted from sorted CD4+ and CD8+ cells had a mean of about 3.2 ug, with a range of 0.2 to 27.4 ug. Mean read counts for healthy donor samples were around 10 million for CD4+ cells and roughly 12 million for CD8+ cells. What the research found in general, with its limitations: No significant difference in CD8+ Simpson's diversity was found between patients and healthy controls (P=0.060). Although roughly 29 CD8+ CDR3 sequences were shared by patients and controls, these sequences appeared highly expressed in patients and within the immunodominant clones of patients.

Profiling of TCR beta VDJ combinations and CDR3 sequences used genomic DNA as the template. An Illumina HiSeq 2000 was the platform used for TCR repertoire sequencing. The published analysis was carried out like this. TRBV/TRBJ rearrangement plots, CDR3 size and DJ length profiles, and Simpson's diversity index were used to evaluate the repertoires. Whichever DNA sequence was most abundant in the deep sequencing data was defined as the immunodominant clone. CDR3 amino acid sequences were checked for sharing between subjects and were compared against published repertoires and the VDJdb database. TCRdb reworked the public reads: Q25 trimming with fastp, MiXCR clone assembly, productive beta chains retained. Every CDR3 protein is listed once, alongside the most common genes and DNA of its rows. The V and J calls shown here were made by TCRdb, not taken from the authors' results. The sample contains approximately 50,000 distinct CDR3 sequences, around 73% of them found a single time. The top ten clonotypes cover 34% of the sample.

A note on this clonotype: Its antigen has not been determined. Base quality data are lacking; no much larger clone is found one base away.

In the study, sorted CD4+ and CD8+ blood T cells from patients with severe aplastic anemia and from healthy subjects underwent deep sequencing of TCR repertoires. Ficoll-Paque density gradient centrifugation was used to isolate peripheral blood mononuclear cells. CD4+ and CD8+ T cells were sorted by FACS or magnetic beads before DNA extraction. The receptor comes from a human donor in good health, serving as a control. The sequenced sample was sorted CD4+, CD8+, or CD8+CD57+ T cells (not recorded which) from PBMCs.

At the DNA level, the sequence is TGTGCCAGCAGGAGAGGCACCGGACAGGGGGTACACGGCTACACCTTC. Protein translation: CASRRGTGQGVHGYTF. The rearranged segments are TRBV2 and TRBJ1-2; 10 of the junction bases match TRBD1. Its CDR3 holds 16 amino acids, cysteine through phenylalanine. The only DNA kept is the CDR3, 48 bases in frame from the first base. Sequences SNHLY (CDR1) and FYNNEI (CDR2) are obtained from the germline V gene. Trimmed from V: 6 bases; trimmed from J: 8 bases; junction bases lacking a gene match: 15. When the CDR3 is completed using the reference TRBV2 and TRBJ1-2 genes on either side, the full variable domain is EPEVTQTPSHQVTQMGQEVILRCVPISNHLYFYWYRQILGQKVEFLVSFYNNEISEKSEIFDDQFSVERPDGSNFTLKIRSTKLEDSAMYFCASRRGTGQGVHGYTFGSGTRLTVV.